The text below deals with one T cell receptor (beta chain). Its target is not known. Method: immunoSEQ multiplex PCR; TCRdb's copy keeps in-frame clones and lacks some. The sample shows around 66,000 clones, around 70% of them seen only once. This specimen comes from a study of vaccination effects on CD4 cells after COVID-19. Study findings and constraints: In vaccinees who were healthy, merely 1 out of 255 vaccine-induced clones cross-reacted with common cold coronaviruses. The study enrolled few convalescent patients and sampled no early post-infection timepoints. Late post-vaccination, clones induced by infection and those induced by vaccine underwent marked clonal contraction.

V was shortened by 6 bases and J by 0 bases, with 15 bases between the two germline ends. CDR1 is MGHRA, CDR2 YSYEKL, per germline. CDR3 length equals 17 residues. Isolation of CD4+ T cells took place after approximately ten days of culture. Every participant took two doses of the BNT162b2 or mRNA-1273 vaccine. None of the vaccinated had previously contracted SARS-CoV-2, and their nucleocapsid antibodies tested negative. V gene TRBV4-1 combines with J gene TRBJ2-6, with D perhaps TRBD1 (5 bases). This sequence originates from a human donor who received a COVID-19 vaccine. This material consisted of CD4+ T cells from PBMCs cultured without peptide, taken after COVID-19 vaccination. The CDR3 nucleotides are TGCGCCAGCAGTCACAATACAGGACGCTCTGGGGCCAACGTCCTGACTTTC. Translating gives CASSHNTGRSGANVLTF.